Included here is one T cell receptor beta chain sequence, with context. What it recognizes is unknown. This CDR3 region has 16 residues. The germline V gene encodes CDR1 SEHNR and CDR2 FQNEAQ (reference sequence). The V end lost 5 bases, the J end lost 5 bases, and 19 bases lay between the germline ends. These data originate in a study of cytomegalovirus exposure and HLA in healthy donors. With 60 Vbeta and 13 Jbeta primers, the PCR was carried out. Assay: immunoSEQ multiplex PCR; the TCRdb copy retains only in-frame clones and omits some. The data contain approximately 140,000 clones, 50% to 75% of them seen just once; the ten biggest clones take up 6% to 8.5%. Regarding the study as a whole: Rare TCR sequences predominated, though certain public TCRs were found in many donors.

The TCR originated in a woman aged 55-70 years in good health and CMV-seropositive. Sequencing was carried out using PBMCs. The gene calls are TRBV7-9 and TRBJ2-1; possible D gene TRBD2, 6 bases. This chain's CDR3 is CASSLGRRDVDNEQFF. The DNA of the CDR3 is TGTGCCAGCAGCCTCGGGCGGCGGGACGTTGACAATGAGCAGTTCTTC.